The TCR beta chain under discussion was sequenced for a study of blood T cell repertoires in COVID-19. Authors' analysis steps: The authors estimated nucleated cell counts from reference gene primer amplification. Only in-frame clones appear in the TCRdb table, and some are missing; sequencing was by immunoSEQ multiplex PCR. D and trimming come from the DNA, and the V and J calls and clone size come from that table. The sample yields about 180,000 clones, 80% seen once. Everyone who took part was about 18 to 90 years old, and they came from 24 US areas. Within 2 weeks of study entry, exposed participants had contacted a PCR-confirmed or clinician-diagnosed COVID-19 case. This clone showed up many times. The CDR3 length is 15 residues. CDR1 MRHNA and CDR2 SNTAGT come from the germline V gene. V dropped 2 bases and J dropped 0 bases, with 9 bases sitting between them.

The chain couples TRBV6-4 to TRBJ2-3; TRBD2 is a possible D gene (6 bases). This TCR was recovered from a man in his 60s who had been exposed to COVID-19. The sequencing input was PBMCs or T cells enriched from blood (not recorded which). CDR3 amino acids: CASSDGGLSTDTQYF. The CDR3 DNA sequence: TGTGCCAGCAGTGACGGGGGGTTAAGCACAGATACGCAGTATTTT.